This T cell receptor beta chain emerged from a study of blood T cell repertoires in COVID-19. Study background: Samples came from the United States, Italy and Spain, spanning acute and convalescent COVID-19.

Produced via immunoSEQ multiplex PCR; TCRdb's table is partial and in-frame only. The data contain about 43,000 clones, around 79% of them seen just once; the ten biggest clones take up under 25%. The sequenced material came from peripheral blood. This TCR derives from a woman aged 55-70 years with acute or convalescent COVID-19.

CDR3 sequence: CASSPRLGTDQQYF. As DNA, the CDR3 is TGTGCCAGCAGCCCTCGACTAGGGACAGACCAACAGTATTTT. V is TRBV9 and J is TRBJ2-3; tentative D call: TRBD1 (7 bases). The CDR3 length is 14 residues. Germline CDR1 reads SGDLS; CDR2 reads YYNGEE. With 4 bases removed from V and 12 bases from J, the gap between germline ends came to 21 bases.